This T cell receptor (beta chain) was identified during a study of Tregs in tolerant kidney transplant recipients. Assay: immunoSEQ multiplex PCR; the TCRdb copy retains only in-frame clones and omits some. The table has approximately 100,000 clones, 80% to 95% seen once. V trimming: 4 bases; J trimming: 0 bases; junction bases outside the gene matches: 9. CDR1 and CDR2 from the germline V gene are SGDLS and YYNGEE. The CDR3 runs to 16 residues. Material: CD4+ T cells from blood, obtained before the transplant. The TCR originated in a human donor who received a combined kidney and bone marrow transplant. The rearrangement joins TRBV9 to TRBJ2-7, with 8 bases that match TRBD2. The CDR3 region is CASSPDLAGSSYEQYF. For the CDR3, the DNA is TGTGCCAGCAGCCCCGACCTAGCGGGTAGCTCCTACGAGCAGTACTTC. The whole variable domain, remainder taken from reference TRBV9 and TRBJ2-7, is DSGVTQTPKHLITATGQRVTLRCSPRSGDLSVYWYQQSLDQGLQFLIQYYNGEERAKGNILERFSAQQFPDLHSELNLSSLELGDSALYFCASSPDLAGSSYEQYFGPGTRLTVT.